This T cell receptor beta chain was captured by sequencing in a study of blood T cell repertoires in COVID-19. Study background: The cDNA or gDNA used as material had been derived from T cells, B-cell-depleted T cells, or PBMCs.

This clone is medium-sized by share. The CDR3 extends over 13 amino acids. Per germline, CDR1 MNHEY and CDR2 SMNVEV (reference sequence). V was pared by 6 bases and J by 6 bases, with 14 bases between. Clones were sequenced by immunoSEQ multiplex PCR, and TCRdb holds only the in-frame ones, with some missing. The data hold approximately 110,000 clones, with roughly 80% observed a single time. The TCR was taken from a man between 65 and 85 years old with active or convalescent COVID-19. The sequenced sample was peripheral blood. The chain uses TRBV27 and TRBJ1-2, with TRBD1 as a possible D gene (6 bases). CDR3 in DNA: TGTGCCAGCAGGCCGACAGGTTCGGATGGCTACACCTTC. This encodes CASRPTGSDGYTF.